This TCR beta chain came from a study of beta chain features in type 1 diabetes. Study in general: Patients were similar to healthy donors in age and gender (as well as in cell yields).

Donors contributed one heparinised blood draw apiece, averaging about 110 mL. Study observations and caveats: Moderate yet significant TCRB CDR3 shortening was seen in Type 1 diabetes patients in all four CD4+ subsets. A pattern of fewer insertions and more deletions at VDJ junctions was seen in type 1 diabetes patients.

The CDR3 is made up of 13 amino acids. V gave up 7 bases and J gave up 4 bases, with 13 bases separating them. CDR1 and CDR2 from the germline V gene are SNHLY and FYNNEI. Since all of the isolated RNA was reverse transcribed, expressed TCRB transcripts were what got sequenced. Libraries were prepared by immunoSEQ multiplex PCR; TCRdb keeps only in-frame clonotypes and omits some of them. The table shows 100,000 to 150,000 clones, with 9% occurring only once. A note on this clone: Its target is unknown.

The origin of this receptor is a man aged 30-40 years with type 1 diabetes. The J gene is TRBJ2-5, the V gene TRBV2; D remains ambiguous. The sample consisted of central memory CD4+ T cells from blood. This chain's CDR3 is CASIPRLGETQYF. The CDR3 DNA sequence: TGTGCCAGCATCCCCAGGTTGGGAGAGACCCAGTACTTC.